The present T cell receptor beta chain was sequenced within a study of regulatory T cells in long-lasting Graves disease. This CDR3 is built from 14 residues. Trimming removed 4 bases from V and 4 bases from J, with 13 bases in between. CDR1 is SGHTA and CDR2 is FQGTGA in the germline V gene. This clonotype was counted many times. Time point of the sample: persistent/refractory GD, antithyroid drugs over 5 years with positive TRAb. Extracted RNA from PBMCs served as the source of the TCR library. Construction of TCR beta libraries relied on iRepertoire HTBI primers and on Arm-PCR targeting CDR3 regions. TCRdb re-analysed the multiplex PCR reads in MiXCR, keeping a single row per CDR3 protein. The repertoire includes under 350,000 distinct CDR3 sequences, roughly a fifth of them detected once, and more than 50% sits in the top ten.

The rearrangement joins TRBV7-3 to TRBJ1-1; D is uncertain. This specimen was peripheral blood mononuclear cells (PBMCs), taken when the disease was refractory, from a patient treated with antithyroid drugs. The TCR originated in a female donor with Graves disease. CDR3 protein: CASSSGIFGTEAFF. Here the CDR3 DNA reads TGTGCCAGCAGCTCCGGGATTTTCGGCACTGAAGCTTTCTTT. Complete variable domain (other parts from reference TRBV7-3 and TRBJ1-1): GAGVSQTPSNKVTEKGKYVELRCDPISGHTALYWYRQSLGQGPEFLIYFQGTGAADDSGLPNDRFFAVRPEGSVSTLKIQRTERGDSAVYLCASSSGIFGTEAFFGQGTRLTVV.